This entry lists 8 T cell receptor beta chains sequenced from one sample in a study of T-cell reconstitution after alpha-beta-depleted transplantation in children. Unique molecular identifiers featured in how the TCRbeta library was prepared. TCRdb independently ran MiXCR on the PCR reads; one entry per CDR3 protein. The sample includes 60,000 to 100,000 distinct CDR3 sequences, about a sixth of them seen just once. Source: PBMCs, mostly from graft donor cells, taken 360 days after TCRalphabeta/CD19-depleted stem cell transplant. The receptors shown here come from a male patient under 10 years old who had a stem cell transplant for acute lymphoblastic leukemia, so the T cells may come from the graft donor.

The V and J genes are TRBV4-2 and TRBJ1-2; maybe TRBD1 (6 bases). The CDR3 covers 14 residues. Trimming shortened V by 2 bases and J by 3 bases, and 10 bases separated the two germline ends. Germline V gene sequence: CDR1 LGHNA, CDR2 YNFKEQ. CDR3 sequence reads: CASSQTQGYYGYTF. In DNA, the CDR3 is TGTGCCAGCAGCCAAACACAGGGTTACTATGGCTACACCTTC.

The chain carries TRBV20-1 and TRBJ2-7, with a weak D call TRBD2 (8 bases). The V gene's germline CDR1 is DFQATT and CDR2 SNEGSKA (reference sequence). V was shortened by 5 bases and J by 4 bases, with 12 bases between the two germline ends. The CDR3 is made up of 12 amino acids. Here the CDR3 reads CSALAGQYEQYF. The CDR3 coding sequence is TGCAGTGCTTTAGCGGGACAGTACGAGCAGTACTTC.

In this sample, this clonotype turned up many times. CDR3 sequence reads: CSARDWQGASTDTQYF. CDR3 nucleotide sequence: TGCAGTGCTAGAGATTGGCAGGGGGCGAGCACAGATACGCAGTATTTT. This chain joins TRBV20-1 and TRBJ2-3; TRBD1 agrees at 8 bases. Germline trimming cut 0 bases from V and 0 bases from J; bases unmatched to any gene: 5. The CDR3 spans 16 residues. The germline V gene has CDR1 DFQATT and CDR2 SNEGSKA (reference sequence).

This clonotype was seen at least ten times. This sequence joins TRBV4-2 and TRBJ2-6; 8 bases map to TRBD1. V gave up 1 base and J gave up 0 bases; unmatched junction bases: 8. This CDR3 contains 19 residues. Germline lookup yields CDR1 LGHNA and CDR2 YNFKEQ. The CDR3, as DNA: TGTGCCAGCAGCCAAGGCGACAGGGGTATTTACTCTGGGGCCAACGTCCTGACTTTC. Protein sequence: CASSQGDRGIYSGANVLTF.

In this sample, this clonotype turned up a few times. The V call is TRBV2, the J call TRBJ2-1, with 11 bases identical to TRBD2. From germline, CDR1 is SNHLY and CDR2 FYNNEI. J lost 6 bases, V lost 5 bases, and 15 bases had no gene match. The CDR3 has 18 residues. This chain's CDR3 is CASSPRTSTSGAPNEQFF. In nucleotides, the CDR3 is TGTGCCAGCAGTCCGCGGACTTCGACTAGCGGGGCCCCCAATGAGCAGTTCTTC.

This clonotype has a handful of counts. The gene calls are TRBV6-5 and TRBJ2-1; D gene ambiguous. The CDR3 has 16 residues. Germline-derived CDR1 and CDR2 are MNHEY and SVGAGI. Trimming stripped 3 bases from V and 0 bases from J, with 12 bases between. CDR3 loop: CASSYSPFSSYNEQFF. The CDR3 region has the DNA TGTGCCAGCAGTTATAGTCCCTTTAGCTCCTACAATGAGCAGTTCTTC.

Only a few counts were recorded for this clonotype. The chain recombines TRBV29-1 with TRBJ2-7; 9 bases align to TRBD1. Germline V gene sequence: CDR1 SQVTM, CDR2 ANQGSEA. Trimming cost V 4 bases and J 3 bases; bases outside gene matches: 7. The CDR3 extends over 14 amino acids. The CDR3: CSVGPTGGSYEQYF. The CDR3 DNA reads as TGCAGCGTTGGACCGACAGGGGGGAGCTACGAGCAGTACTTC.

This clonotype was found a few times. The J gene is TRBJ2-3, the V gene TRBV6-5, with D hard to call. In germline, CDR1 is MNHEY, CDR2 SVGAGI. The germline V and J ends were trimmed by 6 bases and 3 bases, with 7 bases remaining between them. CDR3 length equals 12 residues. CDR3 sequence (DNA): TGTGCCAGCAGACTCGGGACAGATACGCAGTATTTT. Translation: CASRLGTDTQYF.